This TCR beta chain was obtained from a study of blood T cell repertoires in COVID-19. Study in general: Sample material is recorded as cDNA or gDNA derived from T cells, B-cell-depleted T cells, or PBMCs.

The V gene lost 8 bases and the J gene lost 7 bases, with 20 bases spanning the gap. Germline CDR1 is MNHEY and CDR2 is SVGAGI. This CDR3 spans 14 amino acids. Using immunoSEQ multiplex PCR, the repertoire was profiled, and TCRdb retains in-frame clones only, with some absent. This table has some 28,000 clones, 89% appearing once. The TCR originated in a human donor in a cohort sampled during active COVID-19. Sequenced: peripheral blood. The chain carries TRBV6-5 and TRBJ1-2; a possible D gene is TRBD1 (5 bases). The CDR3 DNA reads TGTGCCAGCGGGGGGGTAACGTTAGGAACTGGCTACACCTTC. It is translated as CASGGVTLGTGYTF.